These 28 T cell receptor beta chains originate from one sample sequenced in a study of glioma-infiltrating T cells. TCR alpha and beta CDR3 regions were amplified from RNA using iRepertoire nested multiplex PCR. MiXCR, run by TCRdb on the multiplex PCR reads, gives a single entry per CDR3 protein. The repertoire includes 150,000 to 200,000 distinct CDR3 sequences, around 40% of them detected once, and roughly 5.2% sits in the top ten. The sequencing input was glioma tissue, nonneoplastic brain tissue, or PBMCs (not recorded which). The source of these receptors is a human donor with low-grade glioma or glioblastoma, undergoing nonglioma brain surgery, or in good health (not recorded which).

Only one count was recorded for this clonotype. At one of its ends the junction is not consistent with the germline gene, which may arise from a read error. This chain joins TRBV7-2 and TRBJ2-5; D is unresolved. CDR1 is SGHTA, CDR2 FQGNSA, per germline. This CDR3 has 11 amino acids. The CDR3 DNA sequence: TGTGCCAGCAGCTTACGAGAGACCAAGTACTTC. The encoded protein is CASSLRETKYF.

In its sample, this clonotype was seen many times. This rearrangement joins TRBV2 to TRBJ1-2; D not resolved. The CDR3 sequence is 14 residues long. Germline V gene data show CDR1 as SNHLY and CDR2 as FYNNEI. V shed 7 bases and J shed 6 bases, with 18 bases lying between them. This CDR3 is CASIRERDVHGYTF. CDR3 coding DNA: TGTGCCAGCATTAGGGAGAGGGATGTCCATGGCTACACCTTC. Based on the CDR3 plus reference TRBV2 and TRBJ1-2, the full variable domain is EPEVTQTPSHQVTQMGQEVILRCVPISNHLYFYWYRQILGQKVEFLVSFYNNEISEKSEIFDDQFSVERPDGSNFTLKIRSTKLEDSAMYFCASIRERDVHGYTFGSGTRLTVV.

About this clonotype: At one end the junction does not follow the germline gene, possibly because of a read error. The V and J genes are TRBV19 and TRBJ2-1; D ambiguous. Germline CDR1 and CDR2: LNHDA and SQIVND (reference sequence). This CDR3 is 13 amino acids long. The CDR3 DNA is TGTGCCAGTAGTGTCGCCCTTTACAATGAGAAGTTCTTC. Its translation is CASSVALYNEKFF.

This chain uses TRBV28 with TRBJ2-3, with 12 positions matching TRBD2. The germline gives CDR1 MDHEN, CDR2 SYDVKM. Trimming cost V 6 bases and J 4 bases; bases outside gene matches: 11. The CDR3 runs to 17 residues. The CDR3 bases are TGTGCCAGCAGCCAGGAATCTAGCGGGAGGGCCGCAGATACGCAGTATTTT. This sequence encodes CASSQESSGRAADTQYF.

On this clonotype itself: At one of its ends the junction is not consistent with the germline gene, which may arise from a read error. The chain combines TRBV6-1 with TRBJ2-3, with D perhaps TRBD2 (6 bases). The CDR3 extends over 13 amino acids. Germline assignment: CDR1 MNHNS and CDR2 SASEGT. CDR3 residues: CGSRLHTGEMQYF. The CDR3 bases are TGTGGCAGCAGACTCCACACGGGGGAGATGCAGTATTTT.

This clonotype was seen only a few times. The chain links TRBV4-1 to TRBJ2-7; 10 nucleotides align to TRBD1. The CDR3 covers 14 residues. J gave up 5 bases and V 1 base, and 2 bases lay outside the gene matches. In germline, CDR1 is MGHRA, CDR2 YSYEKL. The CDR3 DNA sequence: TGCGCCAGCAGCCAAGGGGACAGGGGTAACGAGCAGTACTTC. This gives the protein CASSQGDRGNEQYF.

This clonotype has more than one count but fewer than ten. The chain recombines TRBV29-1 with TRBJ2-3; D perhaps matches TRBD2 (5 bases). Germline CDR1 is SQVTM and CDR2 is ANQGSEA. Trimming cost V 4 bases and J 3 bases, with 11 bases left between them. The CDR3 spans 13 residues. The CDR3 coding sequence is TGCAGCGTTGGGGGAGTGGGAACAGATACGCAGTATTTT. The encoded protein is CSVGGVGTDTQYF.

This clonotype occurred once. Germline is not matched at one junction end, which may reflect a read error. The rearrangement joins TRBV6-1 to TRBJ2-1, with D possibly matching TRBD1 (5 bases). This CDR3 region has 15 residues. CDR1 and CDR2 (germline): MNHNS, SASEGT. CDR3 sequence (DNA): TGTGCCAGCAACTCCAGGGCCTTTTCCTACAATGATCAGTTCTTC. It codes for CASNSRAFSYNDQFF.

In its sample, this clonotype was seen a few times. The genes are TRBV28 and TRBJ2-5, with 13 nucleotides matching TRBD2. In germline, CDR1 is MDHEN, CDR2 SYDVKM. V was clipped by 5 bases and J by 4 bases; unmatched bases: 10. The CDR3 runs 17 residues. The CDR3 loop is CASSLLAGGPAAETQYF. In DNA form, the CDR3 reads TGTGCCAGCAGTCTACTAGCGGGAGGGCCTGCGGCAGAGACCCAGTACTTC.

Comments on this clonotype: This could be a read error, since a much larger clone is one nucleotide away. The chain recombines TRBV12-5 with TRBJ1-1; D gene unclear. Germline V CDR1 and CDR2: LGHNT, FRNRAP. The CDR3 runs 13 residues. The CDR3 loop is CDSLLGPATEAFF. For the CDR3, the DNA is TGTGATAGTCTTCTTGGGCCGGCCACTGAAGCTTTCTTT.

Details on this clonotype: One end of the junction does not line up with germline, which may come from a read error. This chain joins TRBV18 and TRBJ2-1; D not resolved. Germline CDR1 reads KGHSH; CDR2 reads LQKENI. The CDR3 has 15 amino acids. Here the CDR3 DNA reads TGTGCCAGCCAGGAGATGGCGGTCTCCTACAATAAGCAGTTCTTC. It encodes CASQEMAVSYNKQFF.

The chain joins TRBV9 to TRBJ2-1; TRBD2 matches 9 bases. CDR3 size: 14 residues. Trimming removed 0 bases from V and 9 bases from J; junction bases left unmatched: 4. The germline V gene has CDR1 SGDLS and CDR2 YYNGEE. The CDR3 loop is CASSVAAGGFEQFF. In DNA form, the CDR3 reads TGTGCCAGCAGCGTAGCAGCGGGGGGCTTTGAGCAGTTCTTC.

This clonotype was counted ten times or more. The J gene is TRBJ1-1, the V gene TRBV2; TRBD1 agrees at 8 bases. CDR1 and CDR2 (germline): SNHLY, FYNNEI. The J segment lost 4 bases and the V segment lost 6 bases, leaving 7 bases of the junction unmatched. The CDR3 extends over 14 amino acids. The DNA for the CDR3 is TGTGCCAGCAGAGTTGACACAGGGGGCACTGAAGCTTTCTTT. This codes for CASRVDTGGTEAFF.

This clonotype occurred many times. The chain employs TRBV6-1 and TRBJ2-4, with D tentatively TRBD1 (6 bases). Germline V gene lookup returns CDR1 MNHNS and CDR2 SASEGT. Trimming shortened V by 4 bases and J by 2 bases, and 12 bases separated the two germline ends. The CDR3 spans 15 residues. CDR3 loop: CASSVSQGPKNIQYF. CDR3 in DNA: TGTGCCAGCAGTGTTAGCCAGGGGCCCAAAAACATTCAGTACTTC.

In its sample, this clonotype was seen once. A read error may account for a junction end that differs from germline. J is TRBJ2-7 and V is TRBV2, with a tentative D call TRBD1 (6 bases). Germline CDR1 is SNHLY and CDR2 is FYNNEI. This CDR3 region has 13 residues. The chain's CDR3 is CTRNRDIANEQYF. CDR3 DNA: TGTACCAGGAACAGGGACATAGCCAACGAGCAGTACTTC. The full variable domain, with the rest looked up from reference TRBV2 and TRBJ2-7, is EPEVTQTPSHQVTQMGQEVILRCVPISNHLYFYWYRQILGQKVEFLVSFYNNEISEKSEIFDDQFSVERPDGSNFTLKIRSTKLEDSAMYFCTRNRDIANEQYFGPGTRLTVT.

Here the CDR3 reads CATSGFTDTQYF. CDR3 nucleotides: TGTGCCACCAGTGGCTTTACAGATACGCAGTATTTT. The chain joins TRBV24-1 to TRBJ2-3, with D hard to call. CDR1 is KGHDR, CDR2 SFDVKD, per germline. The CDR3 consists of 12 residues. V lost 5 bases and J 3 bases, leaving 5 bases between the germline ends.

Only a few counts were recorded for this clonotype. A much larger clone is a single base away; this may be a read error. CDR3 bases: TGTGCCACCGACGATGGGTCCACAGATACGCAGTATTTT. This sequence encodes CATDDGSTDTQYF. V usage is TRBV25-1 and J usage is TRBJ2-3, with D unresolved. Trimming left V 10 bases short and J 2 bases short, with 13 bases between. The germline gives CDR1 MGHDK, CDR2 SYGVNS. The CDR3 sequence is 13 residues long.

There are many counts of this clonotype. The CDR3 region is CASSYSSSYEQYF. The CDR3 nucleotides are TGTGCCAGCAGTTACAGCAGCTCCTACGAGCAGTACTTC. J is TRBJ2-7 and V is TRBV6-2 or TRBV6-3, with no clear D. V lost 2 bases and J lost 0, with 5 bases in between. Germline V gene sequence: CDR1 MNHEY, CDR2 SVGEGT. This CDR3 contains 13 residues.

About this clonotype: A much bigger clone sits one base away, suggesting this may be a read error. The CDR3 sequence: CSASHKPLAVPGEQFF. In DNA, the CDR3 is TGCAGTGCCAGTCACAAGCCTCTAGCTGTCCCCGGTGAGCAGTTCTTC. The chain combines TRBV20-1 with TRBJ2-1, with D possibly matching TRBD2 (5 bases). Germline V gene lookup returns CDR1 DFQATT and CDR2 SNEGSKA (reference sequence). V was clipped by 6 bases and J by 9 bases, with 27 bases between them. CDR3 length equals 16 residues.

Regarding this clonotype: A read error may explain this, as a much larger clone is one base away. V and J are TRBV5-1 and TRBJ1-5; a possible D gene is TRBD1 (5 bases). From germline, CDR1 is SGHRS and CDR2 YFSETQ. The CDR3 contains 14 residues. The CDR3 nucleotides are TGCGCCAGCAGCTTGGAACCAGGGAATCAGCACCAGCATTTT. Protein sequence: CASSLEPGNQHQHF.

This clonotype appeared many times. The chain couples TRBV28 to TRBJ2-3; D is uncertain. The CDR3 consists of 15 residues. The V gene lost 6 bases and the J gene lost 2 bases, with 15 bases spanning the gap. Germline V lookup: CDR1 MDHEN, CDR2 SYDVKM. CDR3 protein: CASSIPSDSTDTQYF. The CDR3 nucleotides are TGTGCCAGCAGCATCCCCAGCGATTCCACAGATACGCAGTATTTT.

The V call is TRBV19, the J call TRBJ1-1; D unresolved. This CDR3 has 14 amino acids. CDR1 and CDR2 from the germline V gene are LNHDA and SQIVND (reference sequence). V was shortened by 4 bases and J by 3 bases, with 12 bases between the two germline ends. This CDR3 is CASSNPPSDTEAFF. CDR3 coding DNA: TGTGCCAGTAGTAACCCCCCCTCGGACACTGAAGCTTTCTTT.

Regarding this clonotype: A much bigger clone sits one base away, suggesting this may be a read error. The V gene is TRBV7-2, the J gene TRBJ2-5; 7 nucleotides agree with TRBD1. Per the germline V gene, CDR1 is SGHTA and CDR2 is FQGNSA. The CDR3 totals 13 residues. The CDR3 DNA sequence: TGTGCCAGCAGCTGGGACAGTCAAGAGGCCCAGTACTTC. Translation gives CASSWDSQEAQYF.

This clonotype showed up many times. This chain joins TRBV29-1 and TRBJ1-1; 8 bases are a match to TRBD1. Trimming took 5 bases from V and 3 from J; bases not matched to a gene: 5. From germline, CDR1 is SQVTM and CDR2 ANQGSEA. The CDR3 spans 13 residues. The CDR3 here is CSVHRGYDTEAFF. The CDR3 DNA follows: TGCAGCGTTCACAGGGGGTACGACACTGAAGCTTTCTTT.

In regard to this clonotype: A much larger clone sits a single nucleotide away, making a read error possible. The chain employs TRBV6-1 and TRBJ2-1; TRBD2 matches 10 bases. V dropped 6 bases and J dropped 5; count of bases not matched to a gene: 7. From germline, CDR1 is MNHNS and CDR2 SASEGT. CDR3 length: 15 residues. CDR3 DNA sequence: TGTGCCAGCAGAAGAGCGGGAGGGTGTAACAATGAGCAGTTCTTC. It encodes CASRRAGGCNNEQFF.

This clonotype was recorded many times. The chain links TRBV7-9 to TRBJ1-2; perhaps TRBD1 as D (6 bases). The CDR3 has 16 amino acids. V lost 5 bases to trimming and J lost 7 bases, with 23 bases between them. CDR1 is SEHNR, CDR2 FQNEAQ, per germline (reference sequence). The CDR3 sequence: CASSPNTGSSGIGYTF. The CDR3 DNA reads TGTGCCAGCAGCCCAAACACAGGGAGCAGCGGTATTGGCTACACCTTC.

In its sample, this clonotype was seen many times. The DNA of the CDR3 is TGTGCCAGCAGCGCGGGGTGGATGGATACGCAGTATTTT. It specifies CASSAGWMDTQYF. The gene calls are TRBV7-2 and TRBJ2-3; D is perhaps TRBD2 (6 bases). CDR1 is SGHTA and CDR2 is FQGNSA in the germline V gene. The V end lost 5 bases, the J end lost 6 bases, and 12 bases lay between the germline ends. The CDR3 totals 13 residues.

A word on this clonotype: A much larger clone sits a single nucleotide away, making a read error possible. J is TRBJ2-7 and V is TRBV28; no clear D. This CDR3 region has 15 residues. V was trimmed by 7 bases and J by 2 bases, leaving 18 bases between them. Per germline, CDR1 MDHEN and CDR2 SYDVKM. In nucleotides, the CDR3 is TGTGCCAGCACCTCCCCGGCTATCGGTACCTACGAGCAGTACTTC. Its protein product is CASTSPAIGTYEQYF.